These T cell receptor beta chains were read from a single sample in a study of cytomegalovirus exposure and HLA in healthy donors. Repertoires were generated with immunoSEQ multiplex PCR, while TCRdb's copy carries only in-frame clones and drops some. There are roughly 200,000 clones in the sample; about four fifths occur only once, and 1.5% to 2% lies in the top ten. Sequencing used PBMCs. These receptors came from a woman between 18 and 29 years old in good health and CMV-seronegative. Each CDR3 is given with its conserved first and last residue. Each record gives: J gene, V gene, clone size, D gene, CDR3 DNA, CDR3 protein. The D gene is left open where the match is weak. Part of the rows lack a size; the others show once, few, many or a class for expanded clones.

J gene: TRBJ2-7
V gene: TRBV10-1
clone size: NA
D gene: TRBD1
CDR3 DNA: TGCGCCAGCAGTGGCGGCCGACAGGGGGGTACCTACGAGCAGTACTTC
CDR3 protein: CASSGGRQGGTYEQYF

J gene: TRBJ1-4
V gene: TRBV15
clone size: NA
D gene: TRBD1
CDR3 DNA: TGTGCCACCAGCAGAGGACAGGGCCACGAAAAACTGTTTTTT
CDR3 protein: CATSRGQGHEKLFF

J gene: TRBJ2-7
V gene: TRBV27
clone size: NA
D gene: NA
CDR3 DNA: TGTGCCAGCAGTTTACAGGGAAGTTCCTACGAGCAGTACTTC
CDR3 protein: CASSLQGSSYEQYF

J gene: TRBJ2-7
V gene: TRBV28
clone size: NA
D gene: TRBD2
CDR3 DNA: TGTGCCAGCACTGACCCGGGACTAGCGGGAGTCGGCACCTACGAGCAGTACTTC
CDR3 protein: CASTDPGLAGVGTYEQYF

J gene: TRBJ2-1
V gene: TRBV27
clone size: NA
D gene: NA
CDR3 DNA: TGTGCCAGCAGTCCTCCCGGGGCCTACAATGAGCAGTTCTTC
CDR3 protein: CASSPPGAYNEQFF

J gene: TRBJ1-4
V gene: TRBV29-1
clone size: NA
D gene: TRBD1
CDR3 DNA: TGCAGCGTCCTGGGACAGGGAAGGGAAAAACTGTTTTTT
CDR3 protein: CSVLGQGREKLFF

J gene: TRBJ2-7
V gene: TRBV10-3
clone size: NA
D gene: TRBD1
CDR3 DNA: TGTGCCATCATCCGGACAGGGGCTTATAACGAGCAGTACTTC
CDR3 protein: CAIIRTGAYNEQYF

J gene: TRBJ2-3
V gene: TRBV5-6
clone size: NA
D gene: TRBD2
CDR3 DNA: TGTGCCAGCAGGAAGGCGGGAGAGACAGATACGCAGTATTTT
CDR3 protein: CASRKAGETDTQYF

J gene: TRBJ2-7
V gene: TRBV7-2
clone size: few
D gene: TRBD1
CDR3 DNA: TGTGCCAGCAGCTTAGAGCAGGGGGCGCGCTACGAGCAGTACTTC
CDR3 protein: CASSLEQGARYEQYF

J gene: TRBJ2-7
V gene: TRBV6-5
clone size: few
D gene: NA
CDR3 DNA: TGTGCCAGCAGTTACGGGGCCATGAGCTCCTACGAGCAGTACTTC
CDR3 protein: CASSYGAMSSYEQYF

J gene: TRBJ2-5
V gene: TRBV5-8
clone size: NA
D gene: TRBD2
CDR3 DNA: TGTGCCAGCAGCCCGGGGAGGGCCGGGTCCGAGACCCAGTACTTC
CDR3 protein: CASSPGRAGSETQYF

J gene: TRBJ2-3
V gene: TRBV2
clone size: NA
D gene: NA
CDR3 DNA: TGTGCCAGCAGTGAAGAGGTCACCGGAAGCGTCACAGATACGCAGTATTTT
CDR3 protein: CASSEEVTGSVTDTQYF

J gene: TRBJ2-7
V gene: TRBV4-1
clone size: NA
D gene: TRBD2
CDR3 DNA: TGCGCCAGCAGCCAAGGGACTAGCGCCTACGAGCAGTACTTC
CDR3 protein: CASSQGTSAYEQYF

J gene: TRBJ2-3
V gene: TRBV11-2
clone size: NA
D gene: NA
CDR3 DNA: TGTGCCAGCAGCTTGCCGGGGACAGATACGCAGTATTTT
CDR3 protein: CASSLPGTDTQYF

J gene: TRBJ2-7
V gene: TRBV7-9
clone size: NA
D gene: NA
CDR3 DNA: TGTTCCAGCAGACTAAGACAGGACAGCTCAGACGAGCAGTACTTC
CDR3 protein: CSSRLRQDSSDEQYF

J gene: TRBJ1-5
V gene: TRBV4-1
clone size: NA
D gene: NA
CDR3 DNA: TGCGCCAGCAGCCTACCGGGGGGGGATCAGCCCCAGCATTTT
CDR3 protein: CASSLPGGDQPQHF

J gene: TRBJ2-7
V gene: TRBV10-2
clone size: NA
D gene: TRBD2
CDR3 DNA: TGCGCCAGCAGTCCCCCCATAGGGACTAGCGAATACGAGCAGTACTTC
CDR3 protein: CASSPPIGTSEYEQYF

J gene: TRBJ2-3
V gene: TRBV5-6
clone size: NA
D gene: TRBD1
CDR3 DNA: TGTGCCAGCAGCGAGGACAGGACGCAGAATACAGATACGCAGTATTTT
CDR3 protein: CASSEDRTQNTDTQYF

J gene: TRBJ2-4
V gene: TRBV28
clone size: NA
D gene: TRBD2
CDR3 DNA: TGTGCCAGTATAGCGGGAGGGCCATTGAACATTCAGTACTTC
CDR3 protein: CASIAGGPLNIQYF

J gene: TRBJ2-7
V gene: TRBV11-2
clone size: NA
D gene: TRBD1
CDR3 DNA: TGTGCCAGCAGCTCGATTGAGGGACAGGCCACCTTGGAGCAGTACTTC
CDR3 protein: CASSSIEGQATLEQYF

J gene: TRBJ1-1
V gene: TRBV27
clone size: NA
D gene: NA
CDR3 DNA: TGTGCCAGCAGCCGGGGTGGTTCTTTTTTGAACACTGAAGCTTTCTTT
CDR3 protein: CASSRGGSFLNTEAFF

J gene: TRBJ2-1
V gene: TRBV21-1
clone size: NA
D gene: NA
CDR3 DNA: TGTGCCAGCAGGGGCCTAGCTAGAAACTACAATGAGCAGTTCTTC
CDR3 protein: CASRGLARNYNEQFF